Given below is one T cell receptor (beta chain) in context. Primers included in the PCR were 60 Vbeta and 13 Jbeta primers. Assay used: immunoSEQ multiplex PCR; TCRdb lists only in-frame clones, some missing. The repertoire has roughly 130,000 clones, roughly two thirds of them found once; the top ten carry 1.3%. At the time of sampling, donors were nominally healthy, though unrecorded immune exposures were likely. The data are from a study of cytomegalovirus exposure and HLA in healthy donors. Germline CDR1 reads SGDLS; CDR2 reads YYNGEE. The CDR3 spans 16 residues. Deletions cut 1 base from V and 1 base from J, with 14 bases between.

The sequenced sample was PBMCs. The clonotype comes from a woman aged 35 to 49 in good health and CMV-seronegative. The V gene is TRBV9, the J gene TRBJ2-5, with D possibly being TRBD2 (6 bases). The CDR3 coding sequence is TGTGCCAGCAGCGTAAGGGGAGGTGACGTCCAAGAGACCCAGTACTTC. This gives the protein CASSVRGGDVQETQYF.